This T cell receptor beta chain was documented in a study of blood T cells in healthy people across ages. The germline V and J ends were trimmed by 4 bases and 12 bases, with 13 bases remaining between them. This CDR3 has 12 amino acids. Using a J-beta primer mix together with a sample-barcoded 5' primer, a second PCR was run for about 6 to 12 cycles. MiXCR was run by TCRdb on the 5' RACE reads, yielding one entry per CDR3 protein. The data contain around 870,000 distinct CDR3 sequences, 25% to 30% of them singletons. This clonotype was detected many times. The chain couples TRBV12-3 or TRBV12-4 to TRBJ2-1; no definite D call. This clonotype was sampled from a woman older than 75 in good health. Sequenced material: blood. The CDR3 DNA reads as TGTGCCAGCAGTTCCTCAGGAGCAGTGCAGTTCTTC. Protein sequence: CASSSSGAVQFF.